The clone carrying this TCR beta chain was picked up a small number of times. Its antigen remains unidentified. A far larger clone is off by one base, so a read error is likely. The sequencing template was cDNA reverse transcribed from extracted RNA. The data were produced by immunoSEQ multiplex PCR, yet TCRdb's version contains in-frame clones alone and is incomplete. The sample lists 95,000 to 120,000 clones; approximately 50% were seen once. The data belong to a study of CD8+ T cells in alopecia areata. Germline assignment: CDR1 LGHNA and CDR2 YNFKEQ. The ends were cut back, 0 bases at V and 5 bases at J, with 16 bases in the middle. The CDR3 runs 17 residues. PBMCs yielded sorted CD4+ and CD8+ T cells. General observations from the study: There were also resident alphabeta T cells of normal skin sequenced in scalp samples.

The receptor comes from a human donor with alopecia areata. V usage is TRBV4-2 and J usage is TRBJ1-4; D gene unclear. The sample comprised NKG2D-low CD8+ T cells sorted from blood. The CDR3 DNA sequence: TGTGCCAGCAGCCAAGATACGGCCGAGACTCTCAATGAAAAACTGTTTTTT. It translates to CASSQDTAETLNEKLFF.